The 30 T cell receptor beta chains reported below all come from one sample, sequenced in a study of cytomegalovirus exposure and HLA in healthy donors. PCR amplification relied on 60 Vbeta primers (plus 13 Jbeta primers). Sequencing used immunoSEQ multiplex PCR; TCRdb keeps in-frame clones, though not all of them. The listing contains 70,000 or so clones. Sequencing was done on a sample of PBMCs. These TCRs come from a female donor in good health and CMV-seropositive.

Here the CDR3 reads CSVEGGQSQETQYF. The CDR3 region has the DNA TGCAGCGTTGAAGGGGGACAGTCACAAGAGACCCAGTACTTC. The gene calls are TRBV29-1 and TRBJ2-5; 7 bases map to TRBD1. CDR1 and CDR2 (germline): SQVTM, ANQGSEA. Trimming at V came to 1 base and at J to 2 bases, leaving 4 bases not matched to a gene. CDR3 length equals 14 residues.

The genes are TRBV6-1 and TRBJ1-6, with 8 bases that match TRBD1. The V and J ends lost 2 bases and 2 bases, in that order; junction bases with no gene match: 5. Germline CDR1 reads MNHNS; CDR2 reads SASEGT. This CDR3 is 17 amino acids long. The CDR3 reads CASSESVQGAYNSPLHF. For the CDR3, the DNA is TGTGCCAGCAGTGAATCGGTACAGGGGGCCTATAATTCACCCCTCCACTTT.

This chain connects TRBV30 to TRBJ1-1; D gene ambiguous. The CDR3 covers 14 residues. Germline-derived CDR1 and CDR2 are GTSNPN and SVGIG (reference sequence). Trimming removed 2 bases from V and 1 base from J, with 11 bases in between. The CDR3: CAWSPVNGNTEAFF. The CDR3 nucleotides are TGTGCCTGGAGTCCGGTGAATGGGAACACTGAAGCTTTCTTT. The variable domain in full, completed from reference TRBV30 and TRBJ1-1, reads SQTIHQWPATLVQPVGSPLSLECTVEGTSNPNLYWYRQAAGRGLQLLFYSVGIGQISSEVPQNLSASRPQDRQFILSSKKLLLSDSGFYLCAWSPVNGNTEAFFGQGTRLTVV.

The chain links TRBV19 to TRBJ2-7; TRBD1 agrees at 7 bases. Germline V gene sequence: CDR1 LNHDA, CDR2 SQIVND (reference sequence). With V trimmed by 10 bases and J by 7 bases, 19 bases remained unmatched. The CDR3 spans 15 residues. CDR3 protein: CATHDWRQGAKEQYF. In DNA, the CDR3 is TGTGCCACCCATGACTGGCGACAGGGAGCTAAGGAGCAGTACTTC. The full variable domain, its missing parts supplied by reference TRBV19 and TRBJ2-7, is DGGITQSPKYLFRKEGQNVTLSCEQNLNHDAMYWYRQDPGQGLRLIYYSQIVNDFQKGDIAEGYSVSREKKESFPLTVTSAQKNPTAFYLCATHDWRQGAKEQYFGPGTRLTVT.

The chain couples TRBV30 to TRBJ2-2; TRBD1 agrees at 9 bases. With 5 bases clipped from V and 0 bases from J, the junction kept 1 base outside the gene matches. The CDR3 covers 14 residues. Germline CDR1 is GTSNPN and CDR2 is SVGIG (reference sequence). CDR3 nucleotide sequence: TGTGCCTGGGACAGGGGGTCGAACACCGGGGAGCTGTTTTTT. Its protein product is CAWDRGSNTGELFF.

The chain combines TRBV28 with TRBJ2-7, with 7 bases aligning to TRBD1. The CDR3 consists of 14 residues. Unmatched junction bases numbered 10, after V lost 6 bases and J lost 5 bases. CDR1 is MDHEN, CDR2 SYDVKM, per germline. The CDR3 protein is CASSLGTARHEQYF. DNA of the CDR3: TGTGCCAGCAGCCTCGGGACAGCACGCCACGAGCAGTACTTC.

This rearrangement joins TRBV7-6 to TRBJ2-5; TRBD1 aligns across 7 bases. Germline CDR1 is SGHVS and CDR2 is FNYEAQ. This CDR3 is 14 amino acids long. V trimming: 8 bases; J trimming: 3 bases; junction bases outside the gene matches: 9. As DNA, the CDR3 is TGTGCCAGCGCGCTTCGGGACAGCAAAGAGACCCAGTACTTC. Translating it yields CASALRDSKETQYF.

The chain links TRBV6-1 to TRBJ1-4, with a weak D call TRBD1 (5 bases). Germline V CDR1 and CDR2: MNHNS, SASEGT. V lost 3 bases, J lost 10 bases, and 18 bases lay in between. The CDR3 length is 15 residues. The DNA for the CDR3 is TGTGCCAGCAGTGAGGGGACTCCTCCGATGGGAAAACTGTTTTTT. It is translated as CASSEGTPPMGKLFF.

The CDR3 DNA sequence: TGCGCCAGCAGCCGGTGGCTAGCGGGGGAGGCAGATACGCAGTATTTT. Protein sequence: CASSRWLAGEADTQYF. This chain links TRBV4-3 with TRBJ2-3; 10 positions agree with TRBD2. The CDR3 is 16 amino acids. Per the germline V gene, CDR1 is LGHNA and CDR2 is YSLEER. The V segment lost 4 bases and the J segment 4 bases; nucleotides outside the gene matches: 8.

The rearrangement links TRBV28 to TRBJ1-2; the match to TRBD1 covers 7 bases. The CDR3 is 14 amino acids. Germline V CDR1 and CDR2: MDHEN, SYDVKM. V trimming: 5 bases; J trimming: 5 bases; junction bases outside the gene matches: 8. CDR3 in amino acids: CASSPSDRVYGYTF. CDR3 in DNA: TGTGCCAGCAGTCCTTCCGACAGGGTTTATGGCTACACCTTC.

The chain is built from TRBV4-1 and TRBJ2-7; the match to TRBD2 covers 10 bases. Germline CDR1 reads MGHRA; CDR2 reads YSYEKL. The CDR3 is 16 amino acids. The ends lost 2 bases at V and 0 bases at J; junction bases unmatched: 4. The CDR3 nucleotides read TGCGCCAGCAGCCAACCTCCTAGCGGGAGCTCCTACGAGCAGTACTTC. Amino acid sequence: CASSQPPSGSSYEQYF.

The chain combines TRBV28 with TRBJ1-2; D may be TRBD1 (6 bases). Per the germline V gene, CDR1 is MDHEN and CDR2 is SYDVKM. The length of the CDR3 is 14 residues. Between the trimmed V and J ends, which lost 3 bases and 4 bases, there was a span of 12 bases. In nucleotides, the CDR3 is TGTGCCAGCAGTTTTCAGGGGATTAGCTATGGCTACACCTTC. Protein sequence: CASSFQGISYGYTF.

The rearrangement uses TRBV2 and TRBJ2-5; 8 nucleotides match TRBD1. CDR1 and CDR2 from the germline V gene are SNHLY and FYNNEI. V was clipped by 5 bases and J by 4 bases; unmatched bases: 6. CDR3 length equals 14 residues. Written as DNA, the CDR3 is TGTGCCAGCAGTACTCAGGGGGCAAGAGAGACCCAGTACTTC. Translating it yields CASSTQGARETQYF.

The V and J genes are TRBV30 and TRBJ2-3; 10 positions match TRBD1. The V segment lost 1 base and the J segment 7 bases; nucleotides outside the gene matches: 5. The length of the CDR3 is 14 residues. Germline loops: CDR1 GTSNPN, CDR2 SVGIG (reference sequence). The CDR3 bases are TGTGCCTGGAGTGCGACAGGGGGCGCGAATACGCAGTATTTT. Translation gives CAWSATGGANTQYF.

The chain is built from TRBV27 and TRBJ1-2, with TRBD1 matching over 7 bases. With 6 bases clipped from V and 5 bases from J, the junction kept 6 bases outside the gene matches. The CDR3 totals 13 residues. In germline, CDR1 is MNHEY, CDR2 SMNVEV (reference sequence). DNA of the CDR3: TGTGCCAGCAGAAGACAGGGCGGTTATGGCTACACCTTC. Amino acid sequence: CASRRQGGYGYTF.

The J gene is TRBJ1-2, the V gene TRBV5-1; D call uncertain. Trimming removed 0 bases at V and 3 bases at J, with 18 bases between. Per the germline V gene, CDR1 is SGHRS and CDR2 is YFSETQ. The CDR3 runs to 17 residues. The CDR3 region has the DNA TGCGCCAGCAGCTTGGGCCCCCCGGGAACCGGGGACTATGGCTACACCTTC. Translation: CASSLGPPGTGDYGYTF.

The chain recombines TRBV29-1 with TRBJ1-1, with D uncertain. The CDR3 runs to 14 residues. Trimming took off 7 bases at V and 2 bases at J, with 17 bases between the two ends. Germline CDR1 reads SQVTM; CDR2 reads ANQGSEA. This chain's CDR3 is CSALEGGPNTEAFF. The DNA of the CDR3 is TGCAGCGCCCTGGAGGGAGGCCCAAACACTGAAGCTTTCTTT.

The chain uses TRBV20-1 and TRBJ1-2, with D unclear. The CDR3 totals 11 residues. The V gene lost 5 bases and the J gene lost 8 bases, with 12 bases spanning the gap. CDR1 is DFQATT and CDR2 is SNEGSKA in the germline V gene (reference sequence). This CDR3 reads CSALNSDGYTF. For the CDR3, the DNA is TGCAGTGCTTTGAACAGTGACGGCTACACCTTC.

V and J are TRBV27 and TRBJ2-5; 10 bases line up with TRBD2. CDR1 MNHEY and CDR2 SMNVEV come from the germline V gene (reference sequence). V was clipped by 4 bases and J by 3 bases; unmatched bases: 8. The CDR3 runs 16 residues. The CDR3 sequence is CASSSFSGGTEETQYF. The CDR3 DNA follows: TGTGCCAGCAGTTCCTTTAGCGGGGGGACCGAAGAGACCCAGTACTTC.

The CDR3 is CASSQSGQGDYGYTF. The CDR3 DNA reads TGCGCCAGCAGCCAATCGGGGCAGGGGGACTATGGCTACACCTTC. The chain uses TRBV4-1 and TRBJ1-2, with 7 bases aligning to TRBD1. Trimming removed 2 bases from V and 3 bases from J; junction bases left unmatched: 6. This CDR3 spans 15 amino acids. CDR1 is MGHRA and CDR2 is YSYEKL in the germline V gene.

V is TRBV30 and J is TRBJ2-3; 8 bases match TRBD1. Germline V gene sequence: CDR1 GTSNPN, CDR2 SVGIG (reference sequence). V dropped 5 bases and J dropped 6; count of bases not matched to a gene: 4. This CDR3 spans 12 amino acids. The CDR3 DNA sequence: TGTGCCTGGGACCAGGGGGCGGATACGCAGTATTTT. Translated: CAWDQGADTQYF.

The chain joins TRBV9 to TRBJ2-3, with 9 bases that match TRBD2. V was pared by 2 bases and J by 3 bases, with 4 bases of the junction left unmatched. This CDR3 comprises 15 residues. Germline CDR1 SGDLS, CDR2 YYNGEE. The CDR3 region is CASSVLAGVTDTQYF. Written as DNA, the CDR3 is TGTGCCAGCAGCGTCTTAGCGGGGGTTACAGATACGCAGTATTTT.

The V and J genes are TRBV30 and TRBJ1-1; D might be TRBD1 (5 bases). The CDR3 runs 13 residues. Trimming pared 0 bases from V and 5 bases from J, leaving 10 bases between. The germline gives CDR1 GTSNPN, CDR2 SVGIG (reference sequence). The CDR3 DNA reads as TGTGCCTGGAGTGTACGGAAGGGGACTGAAGCTTTCTTT. Translation gives CAWSVRKGTEAFF.

This chain connects TRBV30 to TRBJ2-3, with 8 bases matching TRBD2. Trimming at V came to 2 bases and at J to 0 bases, leaving 16 bases not matched to a gene. CDR1 GTSNPN and CDR2 SVGIG come from the germline V gene (reference sequence). The CDR3 length is 19 residues. The CDR3 sequence is CAWSRTGGGPIPSTDTQYF. DNA for the CDR3: TGTGCCTGGAGTCGTACGGGCGGGGGGCCCATACCCAGCACAGATACGCAGTATTTT.

This chain uses TRBV30 with TRBJ1-2, with D uncertain. V was shortened by 1 base and J by 7 bases, with 13 bases between the two germline ends. CDR1 is GTSNPN, CDR2 SVGIG, per germline (reference sequence). CDR3 length: 13 amino acids. The CDR3 loop reads CAWSGQFYSGYTF. The CDR3 coding sequence is TGTGCCTGGAGTGGCCAATTTTACTCTGGCTACACCTTC.

This chain connects TRBV5-1 to TRBJ1-2, with TRBD1 matching over 11 bases. CDR1 and CDR2 (germline): SGHRS, YFSETQ. CDR3 length: 14 residues. J lost 8 bases, V lost 4 bases, and 7 bases had no gene match. The DNA for the CDR3 is TGCGCCAGCAGCCCCGGGACAGGGGGAGACGGCTACACCTTC. It specifies CASSPGTGGDGYTF.

The V call is TRBV28, the J call TRBJ1-3; D perhaps matches TRBD1 (5 bases). Germline V lookup: CDR1 MDHEN, CDR2 SYDVKM. V shed 3 bases and J shed 2 bases, with 8 bases lying between them. The CDR3 covers 14 residues. CDR3 loop: CASSFPGTGNTIYF. In nucleotides, the CDR3 is TGTGCCAGCAGTTTCCCAGGGACTGGAAACACCATATATTTT.

The gene calls are TRBV6-5 and TRBJ1-4, with 11 bases that match TRBD1. Germline-derived CDR1 and CDR2 are MNHEY and SVGAGI. This CDR3 contains 16 residues. Losses at the gene ends were 0 bases for V and 7 bases for J; bases not matched to a gene: 4. CDR3 in DNA: TGTGCCAGCAGTTACTCCCCGGGACAGGGGGGTGAAAAACTGTTTTTT. Amino acids: CASSYSPGQGGEKLFF.

The gene calls are TRBV6-6 and TRBJ1-2; possible D gene TRBD1, 5 bases. V lost 8 bases to trimming and J lost 4 bases, with 11 bases between them. The CDR3 runs 12 residues. Germline CDR1 and CDR2: MNHNY and SVGAGI (reference sequence). CDR3 DNA sequence: TGTGCCAGCCAGGGACTTTTCTATGGCTACACCTTC. This encodes CASQGLFYGYTF.

The J gene is TRBJ1-5, the V gene TRBV4-1; no definite D call. Germline CDR1 MGHRA, CDR2 YSYEKL. V lost 4 bases to trimming and J lost 2 bases, with 9 bases between them. The length of the CDR3 is 14 residues. CDR3 DNA: TGCGCCAGCAGCCTAAACCAGGGCAATCAGCCCCAGCATTTT. This codes for CASSLNQGNQPQHF.